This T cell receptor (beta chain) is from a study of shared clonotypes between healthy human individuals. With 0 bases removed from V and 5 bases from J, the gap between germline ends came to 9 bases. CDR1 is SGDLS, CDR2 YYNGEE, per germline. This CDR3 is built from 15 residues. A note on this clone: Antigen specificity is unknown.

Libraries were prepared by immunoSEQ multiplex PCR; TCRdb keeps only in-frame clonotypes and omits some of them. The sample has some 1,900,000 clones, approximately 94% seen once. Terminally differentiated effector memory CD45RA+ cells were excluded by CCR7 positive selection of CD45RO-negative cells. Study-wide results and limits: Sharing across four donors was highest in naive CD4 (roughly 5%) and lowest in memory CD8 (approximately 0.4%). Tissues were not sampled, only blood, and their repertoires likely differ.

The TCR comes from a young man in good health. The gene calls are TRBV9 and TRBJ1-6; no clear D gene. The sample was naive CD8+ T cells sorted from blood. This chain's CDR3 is CASSVAGFDNSPLHF. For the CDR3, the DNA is TGTGCCAGCAGCGTAGCTGGATTCGATAATTCACCCCTCCACTTT.